What follows is one T cell receptor (beta chain) and its context. The data derive from a study of cytomegalovirus exposure and HLA in healthy donors. Clones were sequenced by immunoSEQ multiplex PCR, and TCRdb holds only the in-frame ones, with some missing. The profile shows over 120,000 clones, about nine tenths of them singletons. The source is a woman aged 30 to 39 in good health and CMV-seropositive. The sequenced material came from PBMCs.

CDR3 nucleotide sequence: TGTGCCAGCAGCTTATTGGCTTTTGGGACAGGGGACGAGCAGTACTTC. This encodes CASSLLAFGTGDEQYF. This rearrangement joins TRBV7-8 to TRBJ2-7; 10 nucleotides align to TRBD1. CDR1 and CDR2 (germline): SGHVS, FQNEAQ. J was trimmed by 5 bases and V by 2 bases; bases with no gene match: 9. The CDR3 has 16 amino acids. Variable domain in full (rest from reference TRBV7-8 and TRBJ2-7): GAGVSQSPRYKVAKRGQDVALRCDPISGHVSLFWYQQALGQGPEFLTYFQNEAQLDKSGLPSDRFFAERPEGSVSTLKIQRTQQEDSAVYLCASSLLAFGTGDEQYFGPGTRLTVT.